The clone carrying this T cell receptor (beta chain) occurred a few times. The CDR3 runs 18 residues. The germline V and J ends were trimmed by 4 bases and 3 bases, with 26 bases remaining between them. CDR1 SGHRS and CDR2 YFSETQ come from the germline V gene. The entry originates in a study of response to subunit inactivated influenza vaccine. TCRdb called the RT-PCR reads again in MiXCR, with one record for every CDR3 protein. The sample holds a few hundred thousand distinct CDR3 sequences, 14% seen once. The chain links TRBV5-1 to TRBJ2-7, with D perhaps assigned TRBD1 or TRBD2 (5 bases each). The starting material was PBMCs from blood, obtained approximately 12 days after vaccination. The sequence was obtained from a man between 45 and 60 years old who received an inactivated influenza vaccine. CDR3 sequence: CASSPLIRDGQWIYEQYF. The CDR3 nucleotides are TGCGCCAGCAGCCCGCTGATTAGGGACGGTCAATGGATCTACGAGCAGTACTTC.